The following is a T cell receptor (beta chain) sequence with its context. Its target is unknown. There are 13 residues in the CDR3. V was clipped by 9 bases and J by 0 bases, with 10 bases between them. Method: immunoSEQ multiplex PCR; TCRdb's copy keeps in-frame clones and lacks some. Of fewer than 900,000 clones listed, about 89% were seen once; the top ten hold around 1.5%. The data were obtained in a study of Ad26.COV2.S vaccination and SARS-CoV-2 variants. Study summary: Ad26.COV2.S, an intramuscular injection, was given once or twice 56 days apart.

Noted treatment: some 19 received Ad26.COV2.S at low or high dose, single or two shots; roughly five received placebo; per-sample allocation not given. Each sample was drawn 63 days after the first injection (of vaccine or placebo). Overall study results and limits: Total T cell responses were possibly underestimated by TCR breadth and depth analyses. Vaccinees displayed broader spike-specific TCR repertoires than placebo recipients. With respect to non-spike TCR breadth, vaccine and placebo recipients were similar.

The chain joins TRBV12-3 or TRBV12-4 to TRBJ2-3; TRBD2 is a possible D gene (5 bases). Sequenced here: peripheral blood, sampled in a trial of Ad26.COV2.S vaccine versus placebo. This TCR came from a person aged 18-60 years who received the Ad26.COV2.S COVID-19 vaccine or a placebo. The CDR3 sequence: CASRTASTDTQYF. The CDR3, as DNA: TGTGCCAGTCGGACTGCTAGCACAGATACGCAGTATTTT.